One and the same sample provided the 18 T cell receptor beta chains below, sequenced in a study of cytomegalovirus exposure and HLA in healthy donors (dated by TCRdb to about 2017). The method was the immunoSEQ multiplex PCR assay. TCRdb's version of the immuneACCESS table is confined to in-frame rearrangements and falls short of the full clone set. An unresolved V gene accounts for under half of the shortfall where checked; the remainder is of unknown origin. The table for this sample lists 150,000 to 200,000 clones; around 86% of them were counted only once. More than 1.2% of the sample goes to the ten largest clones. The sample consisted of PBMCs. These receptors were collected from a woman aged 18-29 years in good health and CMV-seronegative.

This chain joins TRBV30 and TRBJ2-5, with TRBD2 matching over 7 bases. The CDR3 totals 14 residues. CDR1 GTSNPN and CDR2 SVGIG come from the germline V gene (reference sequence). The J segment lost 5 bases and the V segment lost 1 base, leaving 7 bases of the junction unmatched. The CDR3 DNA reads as TGTGCCTGGAGTGGGGGTGCGGGAGCCGAGACCCAGTACTTC. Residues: CAWSGGAGAETQYF. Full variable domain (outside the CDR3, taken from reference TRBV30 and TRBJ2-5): SQTIHQWPATLVQPVGSPLSLECTVEGTSNPNLYWYRQAAGRGLQLLFYSVGIGQISSEVPQNLSASRPQDRQFILSSKKLLLSDSGFYLCAWSGGAGAETQYFGPGTRLLVL.

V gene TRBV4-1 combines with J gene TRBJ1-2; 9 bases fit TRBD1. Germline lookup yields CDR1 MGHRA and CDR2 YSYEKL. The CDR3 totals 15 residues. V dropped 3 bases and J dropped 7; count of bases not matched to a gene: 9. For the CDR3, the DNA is TGCGCCAGCAGCCATGATCCGGGACAGGGACGTGGCTACACCTTC. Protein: CASSHDPGQGRGYTF.

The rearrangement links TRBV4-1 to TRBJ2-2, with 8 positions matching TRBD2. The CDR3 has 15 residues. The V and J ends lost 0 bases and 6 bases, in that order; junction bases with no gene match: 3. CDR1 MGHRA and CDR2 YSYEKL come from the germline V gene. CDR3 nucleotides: TGCGCCAGCAGCCAAGATTGGCGGGAGGCCGGGGAGCTGTTTTTT. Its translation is CASSQDWREAGELFF.

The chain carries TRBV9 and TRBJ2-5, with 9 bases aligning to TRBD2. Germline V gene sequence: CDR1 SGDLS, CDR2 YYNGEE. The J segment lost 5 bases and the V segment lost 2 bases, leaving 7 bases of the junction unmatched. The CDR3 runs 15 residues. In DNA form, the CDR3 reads TGTGCCAGCAGCGTCAGCGGGGGGCCGGGGGAGACCCAGTACTTC. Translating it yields CASSVSGGPGETQYF.

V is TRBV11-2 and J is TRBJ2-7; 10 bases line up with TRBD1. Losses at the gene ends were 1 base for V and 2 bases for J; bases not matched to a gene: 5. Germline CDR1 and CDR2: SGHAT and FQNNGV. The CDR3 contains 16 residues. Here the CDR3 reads CASSLGVGTGAYEQYF. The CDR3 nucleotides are TGTGCCAGCAGCTTAGGAGTAGGGACAGGGGCCTACGAGCAGTACTTC.

The CDR3 here is CASSIIRGTNEKLFF. As DNA, the CDR3 is TGTGCCAGTAGTATAATTAGGGGAACTAATGAAAAACTGTTTTTT. This chain connects TRBV19 to TRBJ1-4; maybe TRBD1 (5 bases). Trimming took off 2 bases at V and 1 base at J, with 8 bases between the two ends. The CDR3 sequence is 15 residues long. In germline, CDR1 is LNHDA, CDR2 SQIVND (reference sequence).

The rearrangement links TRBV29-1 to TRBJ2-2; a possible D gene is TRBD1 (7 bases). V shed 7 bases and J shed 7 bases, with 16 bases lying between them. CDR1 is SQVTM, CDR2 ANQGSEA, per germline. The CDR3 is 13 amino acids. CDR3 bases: TGCAGCGGACAGGGAGGAGTTGACGGGGAGCTGTTTTTT. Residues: CSGQGGVDGELFF.

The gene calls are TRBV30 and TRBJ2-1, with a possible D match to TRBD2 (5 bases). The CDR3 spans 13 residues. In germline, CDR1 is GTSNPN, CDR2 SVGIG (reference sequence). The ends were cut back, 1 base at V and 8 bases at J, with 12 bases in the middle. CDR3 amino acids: CAWSEASWDEQFF. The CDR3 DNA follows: TGTGCCTGGAGTGAGGCTAGCTGGGATGAGCAGTTCTTC.

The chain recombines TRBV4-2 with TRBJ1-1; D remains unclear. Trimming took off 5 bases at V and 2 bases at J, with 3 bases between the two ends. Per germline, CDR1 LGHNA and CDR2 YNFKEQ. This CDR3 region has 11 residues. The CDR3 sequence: CASSSNTEAFF. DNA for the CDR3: TGTGCCAGCAGCTCTAACACTGAAGCTTTCTTT.

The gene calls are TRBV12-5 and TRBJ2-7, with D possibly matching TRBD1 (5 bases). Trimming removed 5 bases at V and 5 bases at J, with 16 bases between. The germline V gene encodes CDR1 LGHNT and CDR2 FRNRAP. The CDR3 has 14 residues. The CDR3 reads CASGLWGRGDEQYF. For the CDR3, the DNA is TGTGCTAGTGGTCTGTGGGGAAGGGGTGACGAGCAGTACTTC.

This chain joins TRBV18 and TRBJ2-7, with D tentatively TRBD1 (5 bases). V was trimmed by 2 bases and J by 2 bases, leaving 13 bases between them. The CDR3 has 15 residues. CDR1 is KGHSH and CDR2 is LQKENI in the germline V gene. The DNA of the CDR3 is TGTGCCAGCTCACCAGGGCAGGGTGGCACCTACGAGCAGTACTTC. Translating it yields CASSPGQGGTYEQYF.

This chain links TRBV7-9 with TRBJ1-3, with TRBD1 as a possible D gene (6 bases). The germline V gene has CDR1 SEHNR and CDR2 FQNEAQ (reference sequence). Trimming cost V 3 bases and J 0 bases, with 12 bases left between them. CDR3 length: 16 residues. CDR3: CASSFRDTYSGNTIYF. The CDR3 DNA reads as TGTGCCAGCAGCTTCCGGGACACGTACTCTGGAAACACCATATATTTT.

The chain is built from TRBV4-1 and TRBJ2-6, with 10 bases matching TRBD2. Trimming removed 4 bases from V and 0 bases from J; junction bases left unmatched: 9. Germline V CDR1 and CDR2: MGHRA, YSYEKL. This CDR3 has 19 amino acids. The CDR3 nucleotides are TGCGCCAGCAGCCTCCAAGCGGGGGGGCCCCGCTCTGGGGCCAACGTCCTGACTTTC. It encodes CASSLQAGGPRSGANVLTF.

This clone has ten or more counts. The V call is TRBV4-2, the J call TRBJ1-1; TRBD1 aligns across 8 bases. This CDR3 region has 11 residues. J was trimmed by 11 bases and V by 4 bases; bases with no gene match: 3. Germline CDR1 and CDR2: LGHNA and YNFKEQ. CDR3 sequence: CASSLPGGAFF. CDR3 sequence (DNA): TGTGCCAGCAGCCTGCCAGGGGGCGCTTTCTTT.

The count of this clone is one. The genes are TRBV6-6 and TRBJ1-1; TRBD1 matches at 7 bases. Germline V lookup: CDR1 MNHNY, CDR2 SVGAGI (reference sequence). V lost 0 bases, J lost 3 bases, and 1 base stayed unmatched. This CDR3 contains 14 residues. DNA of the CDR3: TGTGCCAGCAGTTACTCAGGGGGCTACACTGAAGCTTTCTTT. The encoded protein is CASSYSGGYTEAFF.

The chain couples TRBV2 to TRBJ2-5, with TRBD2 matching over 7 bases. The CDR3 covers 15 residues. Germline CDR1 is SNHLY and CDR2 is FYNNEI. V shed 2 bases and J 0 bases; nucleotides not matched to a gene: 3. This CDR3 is CASSERGTNQETQYF. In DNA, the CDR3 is TGTGCCAGCAGTGAACGGGGGACTAACCAAGAGACCCAGTACTTC.

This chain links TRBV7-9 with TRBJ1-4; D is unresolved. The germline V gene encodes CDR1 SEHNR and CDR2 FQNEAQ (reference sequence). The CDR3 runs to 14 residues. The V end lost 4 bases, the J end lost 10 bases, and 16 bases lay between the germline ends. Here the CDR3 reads CASSWGRDEGKLFF. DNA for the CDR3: TGTGCCAGCAGCTGGGGAAGGGATGAGGGAAAACTGTTTTTT.

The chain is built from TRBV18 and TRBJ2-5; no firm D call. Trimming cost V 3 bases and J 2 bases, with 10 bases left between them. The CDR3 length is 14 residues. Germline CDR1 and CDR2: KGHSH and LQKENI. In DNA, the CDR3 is TGTGCCAGCTCACCCCCAGGCAGACAAGAGACCCAGTACTTC. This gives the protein CASSPPGRQETQYF.